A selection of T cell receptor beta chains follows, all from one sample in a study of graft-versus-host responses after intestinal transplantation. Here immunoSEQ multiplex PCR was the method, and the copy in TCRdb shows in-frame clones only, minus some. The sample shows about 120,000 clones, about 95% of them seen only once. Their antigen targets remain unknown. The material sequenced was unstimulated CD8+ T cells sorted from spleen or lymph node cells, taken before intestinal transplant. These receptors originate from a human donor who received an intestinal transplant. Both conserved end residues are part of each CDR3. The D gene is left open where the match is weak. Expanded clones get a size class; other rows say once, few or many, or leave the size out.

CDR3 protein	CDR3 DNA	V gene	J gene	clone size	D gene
CASSISGRANEQFF	TGTGCCAGTAGTATCTCGGGGAGGGCGAATGAGCAGTTCTTC	TRBV19	TRBJ2-1	-	TRBD2
CASSYQGAGTDTQYF	TGTGCCAGCAGCTACCAGGGGGCCGGCACAGATACGCAGTATTTT	TRBV6-4	TRBJ2-3	-	TRBD1
CASSLRKGPNYGYTF	TGTGCCAGCAGCTTACGTAAAGGGCCCAACTATGGCTACACCTTC	TRBV13	TRBJ1-2	-	-
CASSQDGYPSDLGYNEQFF	TGCGCCAGCAGCCAAGATGGGTATCCTAGCGATCTGGGGTACAATGAGCAGTTCTTC	TRBV4-1	TRBJ2-1	-	-
CASSLSTGGYEQYF	TGTGCCAGCTCACTTTCGACAGGGGGCTACGAGCAGTACTTC	TRBV18	TRBJ2-7	-	TRBD1
CASSPPGLAGTYEQYF	TGTGCCAGCAGCCCGCCGGGACTAGCGGGAACCTACGAGCAGTACTTC	TRBV7-3	TRBJ2-7	-	TRBD2
CASTVEGTLKETQYF	TGTGCCAGCACGGTGGAAGGGACCCTTAAAGAGACCCAGTACTTC	TRBV28	TRBJ2-5	-	-
CASSLRGGNRETQYF	TGTGCCAGCAGCTTACGAGGGGGAAACAGGGAGACCCAGTACTTC	TRBV5-4	TRBJ2-5	-	-
CASRRGLENYNEQFF	TGTGCCAGCAGAAGGGGACTAGAGAACTACAATGAGCAGTTCTTC	TRBV28	TRBJ2-1	-	TRBD2
CASSSRTSGSADTQYF	TGTGCCAGCAGTTCTCGGACTAGCGGGAGTGCAGATACGCAGTATTTT	TRBV28	TRBJ2-3	-	TRBD2
CASRPGSGSQETQYF	TGTGCCAGCAGGCCGGGTAGCGGATCTCAAGAGACCCAGTACTTC	TRBV25-1	TRBJ2-5	-	-
CASSAGYEQYF	TGTGCCAGCAGCGCCGGCTACGAGCAGTACTTC	TRBV9	TRBJ2-7	-	-
CASSRKGGAYNEQFF	TGTGCCAGCAGCCGCAAGGGGGGGGCGTACAATGAGCAGTTCTTC	TRBV4-2	TRBJ2-1	-	-
CASSLGGETYEQYF	TGTGCCAGCAGTTTAGGGGGGGAGACCTACGAGCAGTACTTC	TRBV28	TRBJ2-7	-	TRBD2
CASSWGQGGTDTQYF	TGTGCCAGCAGCTGGGGGCAGGGAGGCACAGATACGCAGTATTTT	TRBV5-8	TRBJ2-3	-	-
CASSRYASTYSYNEQFF	TGTGCCAGCAGCCGTTATGCTAGCACTTACTCCTACAATGAGCAGTTCTTC	TRBV7-9	TRBJ2-1	-	-
CAISEYRDRGVYEQYF	TGTGCCATCAGTGAGTACCGGGACAGGGGGGTCTACGAGCAGTACTTC	TRBV10-3	TRBJ2-7	-	TRBD1
CASSARQGAGELFF	TGTGCCAGCAGTGCCAGACAGGGAGCCGGGGAGCTGTTTTTT	TRBV11-3	TRBJ2-2	-	TRBD1
CASSSPGSAYNEQFF	TGTGCCAGCAGCTCCCCCGGGAGCGCCTACAATGAGCAGTTCTTC	TRBV7-9	TRBJ2-1	-	-
CASSYRWSSYEQYF	TGTGCCAGCAGTTACAGGTGGAGCTCCTACGAGCAGTACTTC	TRBV5-4	TRBJ2-7	-	-
CASSLSGAGLTEAFF	TGTGCCAGCAGTTTATCAGGGGCGGGCCTGACTGAAGCTTTCTTT	TRBV28	TRBJ1-1	-	-
CASSPRDTYYGYTF	TGCGCCAGCAGCCCCCGGGACACCTACTATGGCTACACCTTC	TRBV4-1	TRBJ1-2	-	-
CASSMAPQGTPLHF	TGTGCCAGTAGTATGGCGCCACAGGGAACACCCCTCCACTTT	TRBV19	TRBJ1-6	-	-
CASSLAYKDTEAFF	TGCGCCAGCAGCTTGGCATATAAAGACACTGAAGCTTTCTTT	TRBV5-1	TRBJ1-1	-	-
CASSRRDSHPDEQYF	TGTGCCAGCAGTCGCCGGGACAGCCACCCGGACGAGCAGTACTTC	TRBV27	TRBJ2-7	-	TRBD1
CASSYEGTGSYEQYF	TGTGCCAGCAGTTATGAAGGGACGGGGTCCTACGAGCAGTACTTC	TRBV6-5	TRBJ2-7	-	-
CASSSTSNQPQHF	TGTGCCAGCAGTTCTACATCGAATCAGCCCCAGCATTTT	TRBV6-5	TRBJ1-5	-	-
CASSPTRYFTYNEQFF	TGTGCCAGCAGCCCGACTAGATACTTCACTTACAATGAGCAGTTCTTC	TRBV27	TRBJ2-1	-	-
CASSEIGDGVTQYF	TGTGCCAGCAGTGAGATAGGGGACGGTGTTACGCAGTATTTT	TRBV6-1	TRBJ2-3	once	-
CASSQETLADDQFF	TGCGCCAGCAGCCAAGAGACCTTAGCGGACGACCAGTTCTTC	TRBV4-3	TRBJ2-1	-	-
CATSRDGGNSGANVLTF	TGTGCCACCAGCAGAGATGGCGGGAACTCTGGGGCCAACGTCCTGACTTTC	TRBV15	TRBJ2-6	-	-
CATKWDQGTNYGYTF	TGTGCCACCAAATGGGATCAGGGAACTAACTATGGCTACACCTTC	TRBV10-3	TRBJ1-2	-	-
CSVVGGHNQPQHF	TGCAGCGTAGTAGGCGGACACAATCAGCCCCAGCATTTT	TRBV29-1	TRBJ1-5	-	-
CASSEGDAPYEQYF	TGTGCCAGCAGCGAAGGGGACGCCCCCTACGAGCAGTACTTC	TRBV9	TRBJ2-7	-	-
CAWSVRSGETQYF	TGTGCCTGGAGTGTTAGGAGCGGGGAGACCCAGTACTTC	TRBV30	TRBJ2-5	-	-
CASRDVGTPEAFF	TGTGCCAGCAGGGATGTGGGTACACCTGAAGCTTTCTTT	TRBV7-6	TRBJ1-1	-	-
CASSFLSGRFADTQYF	TGTGCCAGCAGCTTCCTTAGCGGGAGGTTCGCAGATACGCAGTATTTT	TRBV5-4	TRBJ2-3	-	TRBD2
CASSLFGTGGVNTEAFF	TGTGCCAGCAGTTTATTCGGGACAGGGGGCGTGAACACTGAAGCTTTCTTT	TRBV28	TRBJ1-1	-	TRBD1
CASSQGSEQFF	TGCGCCAGCAGCCAAGGATCGGAGCAGTTCTTC	TRBV4-1	TRBJ2-1	-	-
CASSLRPRNPYEQYF	TGTGCCAGCAGCTTACGGCCCAGAAATCCCTACGAGCAGTACTTC	TRBV5-6	TRBJ2-7	-	-
CASSHRGANYGYTF	TGTGCCAGCAGCCACAGGGGAGCTAACTATGGCTACACCTTC	TRBV25-1	TRBJ1-2	-	TRBD1
CASSLSLNSPLHF	TGTGCCAGCAGTTTATCTTTAAATTCACCCCTCCACTTT	TRBV28	TRBJ1-6	-	-
CASSQDWPSGTGQYF	TGTGCCAGCAGCCAAGATTGGCCTAGCGGGACTGGGCAGTACTTC	TRBV4-2	TRBJ2-7	-	TRBD2
CASSITGPSYEQYF	TGTGCCAGTAGTATAACCGGACCGAGCTACGAGCAGTACTTC	TRBV19	TRBJ2-7	-	-
CASSIRLAKNIQYF	TGTGCCAGTAGTATCAGGTTAGCCAAAAACATTCAGTACTTC	TRBV19	TRBJ2-4	-	-
CSVGPGTSYGYTF	TGCAGCGTTGGTCCAGGGACCAGCTATGGCTACACCTTC	TRBV29-1	TRBJ1-2	once	-
CASTPGTVNTEAFF	TGTGCCAGTACCCCCGGGACTGTGAACACTGAAGCTTTCTTT	TRBV19	TRBJ1-1	-	-
CASSSRGSNQPQHF	TGTGCCAGCAGTTCAAGGGGTAGCAATCAGCCCCAGCATTTT	TRBV27	TRBJ1-5	-	-
CASSVDRWGYEQYF	TGTGCCAGCAGCGTAGACAGGTGGGGGTACGAGCAGTACTTC	TRBV9	TRBJ2-7	-	-